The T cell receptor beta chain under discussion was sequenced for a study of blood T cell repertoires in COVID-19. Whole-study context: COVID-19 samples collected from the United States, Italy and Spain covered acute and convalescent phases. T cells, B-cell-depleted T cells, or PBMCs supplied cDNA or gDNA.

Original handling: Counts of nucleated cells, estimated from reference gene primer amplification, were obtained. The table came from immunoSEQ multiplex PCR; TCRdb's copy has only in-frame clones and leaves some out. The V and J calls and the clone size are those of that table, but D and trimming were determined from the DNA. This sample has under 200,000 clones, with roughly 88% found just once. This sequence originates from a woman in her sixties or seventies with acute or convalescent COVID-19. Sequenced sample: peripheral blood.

CDR3 coding DNA: TGCGCCAGCAGCCAAGATCTTGGACAGGGGTATTCACCCCTCCACTTT. Translating it yields CASSQDLGQGYSPLHF. The genes are TRBV4-3 and TRBJ1-6; TRBD1 agrees at 9 bases. J gave up 8 bases and V 0 bases, and 5 bases lay outside the gene matches. CDR3 size: 16 residues. The germline CDR1 and CDR2 sequences are LGHNA and YSLEER.